These 19 T cell receptor beta chains were sequenced from one sample in a study of blood T cell repertoires in COVID-19. The assay was immunoSEQ multiplex PCR, and TCRdb's table has in-frame clones only and misses some. This table holds some 130,000 clones, roughly 89% found once. Sequencing input: peripheral blood. The source is a man aged 50-59 years with active or convalescent COVID-19.

The chain combines TRBV2 with TRBJ2-7, with 8 bases aligning to TRBD2. CDR1 and CDR2 from the germline V gene are SNHLY and FYNNEI. After removal of 8 bases from V and 4 bases from J, the junction contained 10 bases not matched to a gene. CDR3 length: 14 amino acids. This CDR3 is CASSLTSVEYEQYF. CDR3 coding DNA: TGTGCCAGCTCTTTGACTAGCGTCGAATACGAGCAGTACTTC.

The chain's CDR3 is CAISEPGQGAGYGYTF. CDR3 coding DNA: TGTGCCATCAGTGAGCCCGGACAGGGGGCTGGGTATGGCTACACCTTC. The chain couples TRBV10-3 to TRBJ1-2, with 11 bases that match TRBD1. V lost 2 bases, J lost 5 bases, and 7 bases stayed unmatched. The V gene's germline CDR1 is ENHRY and CDR2 SYGVKD. The CDR3 is 16 amino acids.

This CDR3 reads CASSLGTGVIEKLFF. The CDR3 bases are TGTGCCAGCAGCCTCGGGACAGGGGTAATAGAAAAACTGTTTTTT. V is TRBV7-9 and J is TRBJ1-4; 10 bases are shared with TRBD1. The CDR3 spans 15 residues. Germline CDR1 SEHNR, CDR2 FQNEAQ (reference sequence). Trimming removed 5 bases from V and 8 bases from J; junction bases left unmatched: 8.

The CDR3 DNA sequence: TGTGCCAGCAGAGGGGACAGGATTCTCTCTGGGGCCAACGTCCTGACTTTC. This codes for CASRGDRILSGANVLTF. The chain carries TRBV28 and TRBJ2-6; 8 positions match TRBD1. Germline V CDR1 and CDR2: MDHEN, SYDVKM. The CDR3 consists of 17 residues. With 6 bases clipped from V and 0 bases from J, the junction kept 7 bases outside the gene matches.

This clone was seen a few times. This chain links TRBV27 with TRBJ1-5; D perhaps matches TRBD1 (5 bases). CDR1 is MNHEY, CDR2 SMNVEV, per germline (reference sequence). Trimming removed 5 bases from V and 1 base from J, with 12 bases in between. The CDR3 loop spans 15 amino acids. CDR3 loop: CASSLEGMSNQPQHF. For the CDR3, the DNA is TGTGCCAGCAGTCTGGAGGGGATGAGCAATCAGCCCCAGCATTTT.

The chain couples TRBV1 to TRBJ1-4; the table's D call, TRBD1, was not checked against the DNA. TRBV1 is deemed a pseudogene. The length of the CDR3 is 14 residues. CDR3 nucleotides: TGCACCAGCAACCCGGACAGGGTGTATGAAAAACTGTTTTTT. Protein sequence: CTSNPDRVYEKLFF.

In this sample, this clone turned up once. The chain uses TRBV6-6 and TRBJ2-2, with 12 nucleotides matching TRBD2. The germline gives CDR1 MNHNY, CDR2 SVGAGI (reference sequence). Germline trimming cut 5 bases from V and 1 base from J; bases unmatched to any gene: 5. The CDR3 is 17 residues long. CDR3 protein: CASSPGLAGLNTGELFF. DNA of the CDR3: TGTGCCAGCAGTCCGGGACTAGCGGGCCTGAACACCGGGGAGCTGTTTTTT.

The V and J genes are TRBV29-1 and TRBJ2-1; TRBD2 aligns across 9 bases. The CDR3 extends over 13 amino acids. From germline, CDR1 is SQVTM and CDR2 ANQGSEA. Unmatched junction bases numbered 7, after V lost 4 bases and J lost 9 bases. The CDR3 bases are TGCAGCGTTGGGGCGGGAGGGCCTGGTGAGCAGTTCTTC. Protein: CSVGAGGPGEQFF.

This clone was seen a single time. The chain links TRBV6-5 to TRBJ2-1; the D gene is possibly TRBD1 (6 bases). This CDR3 has 12 amino acids. V lost 5 bases to trimming and J lost 6 bases, with 8 bases between them. Germline CDR1 and CDR2: MNHEY and SVGAGI. CDR3: CASSLRGNEQFF. CDR3 coding DNA: TGTGCCAGCAGTCTCAGGGGCAATGAGCAGTTCTTC.

The chain uses TRBV30 and TRBJ2-7, with a weak D call TRBD1 (5 bases). Germline V gene lookup returns CDR1 GTSNPN and CDR2 SVGIG (reference sequence). Trimming removed 3 bases at V and 2 bases at J, with 11 bases between. The CDR3 is made up of 13 amino acids. In DNA, the CDR3 is TGTGCCTGGAGCACTAAAGGGGCCTACGAGCAGTACTTC. Encoded protein: CAWSTKGAYEQYF.

The rearrangement joins TRBV29-1 to TRBJ1-1, with unresolved D. CDR3 length equals 12 residues. Trimming took 8 bases from V and 4 from J, leaving 14 bases between them. The germline V gene encodes CDR1 SQVTM and CDR2 ANQGSEA. CDR3 residues: CSLTEPGTEAFF. In nucleotides, the CDR3 is TGCAGCTTGACCGAACCGGGCACTGAAGCTTTCTTT.

The genes are TRBV3-1 (or the pseudogene TRBV3-2) and TRBJ2-7; 11 bases are a match to TRBD2. The CDR3 loop spans 17 amino acids. With V trimmed by 2 bases and J by 0 bases, 6 bases remained unmatched. From germline, CDR1 is LGHDT and CDR2 YNNKEL (reference sequence). The CDR3 nucleotides read TGTGCCAGCAGCCAATCTAGCGGGAGGACTATCTCCTACGAGCAGTACTTC. This translates into CASSQSSGRTISYEQYF.

V and J are TRBV9 and TRBJ1-1, with TRBD1 identical over 7 bases. This CDR3 region has 15 residues. Germline trimming cut 0 bases from V and 5 bases from J; bases unmatched to any gene: 7. Germline V CDR1 and CDR2: SGDLS, YYNGEE. The CDR3 DNA is TGTGCCAGCAGCGTAGAGCAGGGGGGTGGGACTGAAGCTTTCTTT. Amino acid sequence: CASSVEQGGGTEAFF.

The chain uses TRBV5-1 and TRBJ2-2; 7 nucleotides agree with TRBD1. Germline-derived CDR1 and CDR2 are SGHRS and YFSETQ. The V gene end was trimmed by 4 bases and the J gene end by 2 bases; junction bases not matched to a gene: 5. The length of the CDR3 is 15 residues. The CDR3 sequence: CASSPDRANTGELFF. The CDR3 coding sequence is TGCGCCAGCAGCCCCGACAGGGCTAACACCGGGGAGCTGTTTTTT.

The chain is built from TRBV24-1 and TRBJ2-1, with D possibly being TRBD2 (6 bases). The CDR3 runs 16 residues. Germline V gene sequence: CDR1 KGHDR, CDR2 SFDVKD. V lost 5 bases and J lost 6, with 19 bases in between. This CDR3 is CATSAPGTPSGNEQFF. The CDR3 DNA sequence: TGTGCCACCAGTGCTCCTGGGACTCCTTCGGGCAATGAGCAGTTCTTC.

The chain carries TRBV20-1 and TRBJ2-7; TRBD2 matches at 7 bases. This CDR3 has 11 residues. With V trimmed by 5 bases and J by 11 bases, 9 bases remained unmatched. Looked up from germline, CDR1 is DFQATT and CDR2 is SNEGSKA (reference sequence). CDR3 nucleotides: TGCAGTGCTCGACGACGGGGGGAGGAGTACTTC. Protein product: CSARRRGEEYF.

The chain couples TRBV9 to TRBJ1-6, with D perhaps matching TRBD1 (6 bases). V was clipped by 0 bases and J by 9 bases, with 10 bases between them. This CDR3 has 14 amino acids. The V gene's germline CDR1 is SGDLS and CDR2 YYNGEE. CDR3 nucleotides: TGTGCCAGCAGCGTAGGTGTCAGGGGTTCACCCCTCCACTTT. This translates into CASSVGVRGSPLHF.

The sample holds one count of this clone. The chain employs TRBV18 and TRBJ1-1, with unresolved D. This CDR3 comprises 15 residues. V gave up 3 bases and J gave up 1 base, with 12 bases separating them. Germline values: CDR1 KGHSH, CDR2 LQKENI. The CDR3 DNA is TGTGCCAGCTCACCCACCCAACAACCGAACACTGAAGCTTTCTTT. Its translation is CASSPTQQPNTEAFF. Complete variable domain (other parts from reference TRBV18 and TRBJ1-1): NAGVMQNPRHLVRRRGQEARLRCSPMKGHSHVYWYRQLPEEGLKFMVYLQKENIIDESGMPKERFSAEFPKEGPSILRIQQVVRGDSAAYFCASSPTQQPNTEAFFGQGTRLTVV.

The gene calls are TRBV29-1 and TRBJ1-2; D gene uncertain. CDR3 length: 13 amino acids. The V end lost 4 bases, the J end lost 5 bases, and 14 bases lay between the germline ends. The germline CDR1 and CDR2 sequences are SQVTM and ANQGSEA. The CDR3 DNA follows: TGCAGCGTTGGGCGGGCCGACCATTATGGCTACACCTTC. Residues: CSVGRADHYGYTF. The entire variable domain, with the rest obtained from reference TRBV29-1 and TRBJ1-2, is as follows: SAVISQKPSRDICQRGTSLTIQCQVDSQVTMMFWYRQQPGQSLTLIATANQGSEATYESGFVIDKFPISRPNLTFSTLTVSNMSPEDSSIYLCSVGRADHYGYTFGSGTRLTVV.